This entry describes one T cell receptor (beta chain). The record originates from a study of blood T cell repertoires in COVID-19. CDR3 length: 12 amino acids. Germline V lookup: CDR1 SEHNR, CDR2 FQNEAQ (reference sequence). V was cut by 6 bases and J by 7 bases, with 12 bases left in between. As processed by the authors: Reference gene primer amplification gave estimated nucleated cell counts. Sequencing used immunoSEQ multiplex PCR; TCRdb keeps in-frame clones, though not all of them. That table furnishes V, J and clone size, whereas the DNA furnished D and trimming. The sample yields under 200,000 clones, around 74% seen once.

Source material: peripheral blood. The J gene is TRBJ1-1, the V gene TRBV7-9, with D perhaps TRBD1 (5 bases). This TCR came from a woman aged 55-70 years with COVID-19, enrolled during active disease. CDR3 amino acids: CASSIRDLEAFF. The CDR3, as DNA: TGTGCCAGCAGTATCAGGGATCTTGAAGCTTTCTTT.